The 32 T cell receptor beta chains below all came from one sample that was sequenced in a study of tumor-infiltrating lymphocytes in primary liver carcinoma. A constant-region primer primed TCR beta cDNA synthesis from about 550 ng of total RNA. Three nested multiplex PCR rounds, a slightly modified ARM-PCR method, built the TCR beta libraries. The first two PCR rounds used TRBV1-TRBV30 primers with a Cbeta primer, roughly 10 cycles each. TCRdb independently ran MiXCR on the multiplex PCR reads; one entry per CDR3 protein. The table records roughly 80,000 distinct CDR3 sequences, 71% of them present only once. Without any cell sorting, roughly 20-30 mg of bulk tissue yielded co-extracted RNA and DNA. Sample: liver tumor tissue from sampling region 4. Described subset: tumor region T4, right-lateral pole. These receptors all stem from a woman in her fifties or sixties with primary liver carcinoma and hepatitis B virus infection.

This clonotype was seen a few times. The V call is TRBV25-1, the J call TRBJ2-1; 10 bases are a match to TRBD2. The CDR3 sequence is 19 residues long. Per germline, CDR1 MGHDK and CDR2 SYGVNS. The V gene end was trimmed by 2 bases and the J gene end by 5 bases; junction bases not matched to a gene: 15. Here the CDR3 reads CASSELQGASGRSHNEQFF. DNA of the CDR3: TGTGCCAGCAGTGAACTCCAGGGGGCTAGCGGGAGAAGTCACAATGAGCAGTTCTTC.

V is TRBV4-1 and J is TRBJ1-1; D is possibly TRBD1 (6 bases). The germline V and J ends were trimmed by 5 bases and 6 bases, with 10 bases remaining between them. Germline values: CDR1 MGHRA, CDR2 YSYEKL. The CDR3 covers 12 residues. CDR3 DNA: TGCGCCAGCAGCGCAGGGGACGCTGAAGCTTTCTTT. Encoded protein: CASSAGDAEAFF.

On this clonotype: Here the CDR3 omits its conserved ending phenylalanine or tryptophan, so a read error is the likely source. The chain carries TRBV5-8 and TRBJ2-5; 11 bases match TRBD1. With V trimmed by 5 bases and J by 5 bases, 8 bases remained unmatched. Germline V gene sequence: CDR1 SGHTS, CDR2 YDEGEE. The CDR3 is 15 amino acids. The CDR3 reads CASSFRTGGVETQYV. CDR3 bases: TGTGCCAGCAGTTTCCGGACAGGGGGCGTGGAGACCCAGTACGTC.

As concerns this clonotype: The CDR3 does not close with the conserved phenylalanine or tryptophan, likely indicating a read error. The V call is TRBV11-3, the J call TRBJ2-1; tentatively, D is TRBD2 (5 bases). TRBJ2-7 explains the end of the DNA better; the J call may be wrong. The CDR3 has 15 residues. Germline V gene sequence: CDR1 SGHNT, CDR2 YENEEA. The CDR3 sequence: CDSSLAAAARGEQYS. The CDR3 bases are TGTGACAGCAGCTTGGCAGCGGCTGCCCGGGGTGAGCAGTACTCC.

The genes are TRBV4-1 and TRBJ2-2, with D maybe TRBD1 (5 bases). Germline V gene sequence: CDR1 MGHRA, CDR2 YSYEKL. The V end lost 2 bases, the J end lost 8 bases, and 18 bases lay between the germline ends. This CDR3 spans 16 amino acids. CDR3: CASSQNRSRVAGELFF. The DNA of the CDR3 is TGCGCCAGCAGCCAAAATCGGAGCAGGGTGGCAGGGGAGCTGTTTTTT.

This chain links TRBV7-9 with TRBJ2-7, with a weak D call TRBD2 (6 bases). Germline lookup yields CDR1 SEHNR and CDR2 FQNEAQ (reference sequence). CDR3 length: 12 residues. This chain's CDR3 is CTSSSDGYEQYF. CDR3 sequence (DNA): TGTACTAGCAGCTCGGACGGCTACGAGCAGTACTTC.

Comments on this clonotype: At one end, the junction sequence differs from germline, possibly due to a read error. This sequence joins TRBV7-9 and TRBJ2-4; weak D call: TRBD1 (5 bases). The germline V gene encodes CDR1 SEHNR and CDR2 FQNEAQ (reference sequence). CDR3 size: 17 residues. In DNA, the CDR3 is TGTGCCAGCAGCTTATGGACACCTAGTAGAGCCAAAAACATTCAGCACTTC. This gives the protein CASSLWTPSRAKNIQHF.

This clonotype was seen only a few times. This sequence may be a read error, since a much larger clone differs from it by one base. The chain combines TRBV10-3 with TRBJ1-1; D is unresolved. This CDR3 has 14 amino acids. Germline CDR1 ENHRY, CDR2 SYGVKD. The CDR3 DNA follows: TGTGTCATCAGTGAGTCGGTGAGGAACACTGAAGCTTTCTTT. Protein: CVISESVRNTEAFF.

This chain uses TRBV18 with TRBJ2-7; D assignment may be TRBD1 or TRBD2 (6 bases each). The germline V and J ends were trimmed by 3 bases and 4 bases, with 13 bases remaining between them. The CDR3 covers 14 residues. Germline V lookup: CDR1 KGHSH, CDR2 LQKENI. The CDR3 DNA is TGTGCCAGCTCACCCGACGGGGGCCTGTACGAGCAGTACTTC. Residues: CASSPDGGLYEQYF. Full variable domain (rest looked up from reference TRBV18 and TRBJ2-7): NAGVMQNPRHLVRRRGQEARLRCSPMKGHSHVYWYRQLPEEGLKFMVYLQKENIIDESGMPKERFSAEFPKEGPSILRIQQVVRGDSAAYFCASSPDGGLYEQYFGPGTRLTVT.

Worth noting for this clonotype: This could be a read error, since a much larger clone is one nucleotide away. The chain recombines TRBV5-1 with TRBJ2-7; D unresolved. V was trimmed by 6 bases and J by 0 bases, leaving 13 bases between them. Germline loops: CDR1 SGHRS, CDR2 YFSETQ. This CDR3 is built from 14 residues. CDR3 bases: TGCGCCAGCATCTTAATGAGTTCCTCCTACGAGCAGTACTTC. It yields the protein CASILMSSSYEQYF.

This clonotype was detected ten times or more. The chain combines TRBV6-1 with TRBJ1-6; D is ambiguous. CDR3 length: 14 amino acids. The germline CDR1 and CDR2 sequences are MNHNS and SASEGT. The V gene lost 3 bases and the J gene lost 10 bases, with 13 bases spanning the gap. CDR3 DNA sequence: TGTGCCAGCAGTGAGTCTTGGGGATACTCACCCCTCCACTTT. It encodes CASSESWGYSPLHF.

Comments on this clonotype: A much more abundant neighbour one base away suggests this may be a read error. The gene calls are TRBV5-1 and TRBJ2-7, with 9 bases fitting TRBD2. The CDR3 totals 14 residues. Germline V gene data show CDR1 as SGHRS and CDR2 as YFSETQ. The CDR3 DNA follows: TGCACCAGCAGCTTGGCGCGGGAGGGGAGCGAGCAGTACTTC. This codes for CTSSLAREGSEQYF.

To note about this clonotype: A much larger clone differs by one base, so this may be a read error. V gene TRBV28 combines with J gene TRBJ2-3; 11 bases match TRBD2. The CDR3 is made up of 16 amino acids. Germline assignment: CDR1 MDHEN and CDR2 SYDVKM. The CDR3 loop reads CASSVRLAGSTETQYF. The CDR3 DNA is TGTGCCAGCAGTGTTCGACTAGCGGGAAGCACAGAAACGCAGTATTTT.

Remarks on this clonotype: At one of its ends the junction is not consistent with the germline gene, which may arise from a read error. CDR3 DNA sequence: TGTGCCAACAGCTTAGATCTAAGTGGGTTAGCGGGAGAAGGGACAGATACGCAGTACTTT. Residues: CANSLDLSGLAGEGTDTQYF. The J gene is TRBJ2-3, the V gene TRBV11-2; 9 bases fit TRBD2. The CDR3 extends over 20 amino acids. The germline V gene encodes CDR1 SGHAT and CDR2 FQNNGV.

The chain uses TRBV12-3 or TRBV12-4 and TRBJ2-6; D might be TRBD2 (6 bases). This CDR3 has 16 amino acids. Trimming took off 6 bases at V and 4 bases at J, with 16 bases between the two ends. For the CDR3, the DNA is TGTGCCAGCAGACCTGGACGGGGGACCGGGGCCAACGTCCTGACTTTC. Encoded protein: CASRPGRGTGANVLTF.

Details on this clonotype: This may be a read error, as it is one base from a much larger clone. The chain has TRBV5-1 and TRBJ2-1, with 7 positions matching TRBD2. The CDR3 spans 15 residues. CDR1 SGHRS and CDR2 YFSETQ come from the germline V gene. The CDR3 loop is CTSSLGSQRGDEQFF. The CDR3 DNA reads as TGCACCAGCAGCTTAGGATCCCAGCGGGGAGATGAGCAGTTCTTC.

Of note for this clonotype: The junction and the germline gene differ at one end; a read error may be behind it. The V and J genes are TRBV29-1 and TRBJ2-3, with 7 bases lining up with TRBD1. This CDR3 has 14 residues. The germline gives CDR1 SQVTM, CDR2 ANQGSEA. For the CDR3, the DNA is TGCAGCGTTGTGGACAGGACCCTCACAGATACGGAGCATTTT. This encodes CSVVDRTLTDTEHF.

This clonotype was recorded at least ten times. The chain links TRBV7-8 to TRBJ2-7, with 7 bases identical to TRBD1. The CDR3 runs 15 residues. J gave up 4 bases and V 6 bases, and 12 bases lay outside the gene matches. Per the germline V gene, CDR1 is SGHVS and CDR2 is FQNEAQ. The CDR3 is CASSYLQGPSYEQYF. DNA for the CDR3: TGTGCCAGCAGTTACTTACAGGGGCCCAGTTACGAGCAGTACTTC.

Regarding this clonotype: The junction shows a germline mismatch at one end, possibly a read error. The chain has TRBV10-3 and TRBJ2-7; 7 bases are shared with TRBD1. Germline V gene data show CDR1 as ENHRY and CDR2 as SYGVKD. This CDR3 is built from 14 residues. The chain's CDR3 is CAIRPDRATYEQYF. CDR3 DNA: TGCGCCATCAGACCCGACAGGGCTACCTACGAGCAGTACTTC.

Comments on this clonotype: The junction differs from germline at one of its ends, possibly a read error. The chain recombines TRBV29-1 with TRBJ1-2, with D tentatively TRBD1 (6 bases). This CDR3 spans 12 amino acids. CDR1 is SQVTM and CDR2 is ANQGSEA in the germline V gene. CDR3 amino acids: CIVKGDNYGYTF. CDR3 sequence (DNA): TGCATCGTTAAGGGGGATAACTATGGCTACACCTTC. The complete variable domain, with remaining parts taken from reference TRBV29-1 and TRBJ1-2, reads SAVISQKPSRDICQRGTSLTIQCQVDSQVTMMFWYRQQPGQSLTLIATANQGSEATYESGFVIDKFPISRPNLTFSTLTVSNMSPEDSSIYLCIVKGDNYGYTFGSGTRLTVV.

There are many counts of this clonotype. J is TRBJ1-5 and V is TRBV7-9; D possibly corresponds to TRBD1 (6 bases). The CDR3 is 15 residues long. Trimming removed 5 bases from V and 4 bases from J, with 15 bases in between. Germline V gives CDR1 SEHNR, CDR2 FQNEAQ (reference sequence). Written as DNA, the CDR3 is TGTGCCAGCAGCCCCGCGGGGGCAGGTAATCAGCCCCAGCATTTT. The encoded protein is CASSPAGAGNQPQHF.

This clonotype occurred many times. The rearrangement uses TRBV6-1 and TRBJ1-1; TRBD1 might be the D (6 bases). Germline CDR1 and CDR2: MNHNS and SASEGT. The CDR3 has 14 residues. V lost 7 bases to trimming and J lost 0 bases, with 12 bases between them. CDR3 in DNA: TGTGCCAGCACCCTTGGACAGATGAACACTGAAGCTTTCTTT. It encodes CASTLGQMNTEAFF.

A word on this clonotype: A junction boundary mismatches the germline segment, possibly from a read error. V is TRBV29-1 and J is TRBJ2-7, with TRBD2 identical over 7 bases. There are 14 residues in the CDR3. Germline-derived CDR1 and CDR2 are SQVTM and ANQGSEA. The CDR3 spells CSVAPTSYRYEQYF. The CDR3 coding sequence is TGCAGCGTTGCTCCGACTAGCTACCGCTACGAGCAGTATTTC.

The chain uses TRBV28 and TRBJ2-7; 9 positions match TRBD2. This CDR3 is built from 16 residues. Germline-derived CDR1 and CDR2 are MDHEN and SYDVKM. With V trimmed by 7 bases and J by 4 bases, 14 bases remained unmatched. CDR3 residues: CASTDRRTSDLYEQYF. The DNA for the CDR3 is TGTGCCAGCACCGACCGCAGGACTAGCGACCTTTACGAGCAGTACTTC.

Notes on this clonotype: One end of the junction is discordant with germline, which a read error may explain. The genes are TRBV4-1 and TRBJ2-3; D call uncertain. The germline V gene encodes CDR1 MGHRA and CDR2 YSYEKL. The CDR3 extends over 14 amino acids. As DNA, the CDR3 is TGCGCCAGCAGCCAGACGACCGGAGCAGATGCGCAGTATTTT. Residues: CASSQTTGADAQYF.

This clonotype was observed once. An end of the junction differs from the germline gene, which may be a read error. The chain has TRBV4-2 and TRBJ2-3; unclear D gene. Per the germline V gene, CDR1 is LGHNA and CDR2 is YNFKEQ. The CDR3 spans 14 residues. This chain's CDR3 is CANSQVGHIDTQYF. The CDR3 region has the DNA TGTGCCAACAGCCAAGTAGGGCACATAGATACACAGTATTTT.

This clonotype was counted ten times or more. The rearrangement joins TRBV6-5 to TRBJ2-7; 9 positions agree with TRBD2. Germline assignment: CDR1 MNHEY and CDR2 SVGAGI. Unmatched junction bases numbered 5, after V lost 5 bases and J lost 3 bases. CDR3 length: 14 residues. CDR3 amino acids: CASSPGTSNYEQYF. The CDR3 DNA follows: TGTGCCAGCAGTCCCGGGACTAGCAACTACGAGCAGTACTTC.

This CDR3 is CASSPTTSGRAEETQYF. The CDR3 DNA reads TGTGCCAGCAGCCCTACGACTAGCGGGAGGGCCGAAGAGACCCAGTACTTC. The chain combines TRBV6-5 with TRBJ2-5; 14 bases are a match to TRBD2. V lost 6 bases to trimming and J lost 3 bases; unmatched junction nucleotides: 9. The length of the CDR3 is 17 residues. The germline V gene encodes CDR1 MNHEY and CDR2 SVGAGI.

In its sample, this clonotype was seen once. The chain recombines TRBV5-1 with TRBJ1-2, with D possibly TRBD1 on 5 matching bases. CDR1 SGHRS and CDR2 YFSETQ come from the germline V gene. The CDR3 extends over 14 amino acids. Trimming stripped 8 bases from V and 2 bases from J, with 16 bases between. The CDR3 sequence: CARSAGNMNYGYTF. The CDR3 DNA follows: TGCGCCAGAAGCGCAGGGAACATGAACTATGGCTACACCTTC.

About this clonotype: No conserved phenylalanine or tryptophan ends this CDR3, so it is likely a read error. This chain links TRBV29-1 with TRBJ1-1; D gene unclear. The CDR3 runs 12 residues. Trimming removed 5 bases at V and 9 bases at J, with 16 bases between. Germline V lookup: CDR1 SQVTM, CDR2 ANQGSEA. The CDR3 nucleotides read TGCAGCGTTCCCTCGGAGAGTGAACAAGCTTTCTCT. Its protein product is CSVPSESEQAFS.

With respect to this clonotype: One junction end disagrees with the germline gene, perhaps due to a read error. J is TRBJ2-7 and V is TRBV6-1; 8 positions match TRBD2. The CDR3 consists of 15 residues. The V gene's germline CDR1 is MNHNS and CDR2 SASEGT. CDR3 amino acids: CASSEVSGSSYEHYF. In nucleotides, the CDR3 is TGTGCCAGCAGTGAGGTGAGCGGGAGTTCCTACGAGCATTACTTC.

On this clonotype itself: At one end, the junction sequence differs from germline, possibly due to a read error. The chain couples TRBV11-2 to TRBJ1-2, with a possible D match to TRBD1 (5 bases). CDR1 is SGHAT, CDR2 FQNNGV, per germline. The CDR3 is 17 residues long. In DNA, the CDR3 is TGTGCCAGTAGCTTAGATTCGACCAGGGCGCTGCGCTATGGCTACACCTTC. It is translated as CASSLDSTRALRYGYTF.